This TCR beta chain came from a study of T cell repertoires in cytomegalovirus infection. About the study: The study used recently identified HLA-C-restricted and well-studied HLA-B-restricted CMV epitopes. Public TCR beta signatures were indicative of both CMV infection and a matching HLA type.

Study-wide findings and caveats: Ex vivo responses were dominated by HLA-C-restricted CMV-specific TCR beta clonotypes. The study identified carriers of CMV plus the relevant HLA from cumulative public TCR beta family frequency.

TCRdb reprocessed the reads with MiXCR, giving one entry per CDR3 protein. The profile covers roughly 150,000 distinct CDR3 sequences, with 32% appearing a single time and roughly 50% taken by the ten largest. J gave up 8 bases and V 5 bases, and 4 bases lay outside the gene matches. From germline, CDR1 is MNHNY and CDR2 SVGAGI (reference sequence). The CDR3 has 15 amino acids. In its sample, this clonotype was seen a few times. The antigen is unknown. The input for sequencing was CD8+ T cells from cultured PBMCs, taken from culture after CMV antigen stimulation. The rearrangement joins TRBV6-6 to TRBJ1-6, with TRBD1 matching over 12 bases. The origin of this receptor is a human donor in good health (CMV status not recorded). Some clones in this sample may be carry-over from other donors' samples. This chain's CDR3 is CASSQGQGADSPLHF. CDR3 sequence (DNA): TGTGCCAGCAGTCAGGGACAGGGGGCAGATTCACCCCTCCACTTT.